The entry below gives a single T cell receptor beta chain sequence along with its context. This clonotype has only one observation. Its antigen is unknown. Per-base qualities were not stored, and no clone one base away is much larger. A single read makes a weak case. The sample belongs to a study of CD8 T cells in Susac syndrome (dated by TCRdb to between 2017 and 2020). In the study overall: Whether CD8+ T cell activation and differentiation in Susac syndrome was antigen driven was tested using repertoire sequencing. Summary of the overall study and its limitations: The number of individuals in the TCR sequencing and HLA analysis was recognized as being relatively small.

RNA was extracted using the RNeasy kit, and about 0.45 to 1 microgram was reverse transcribed with random hexamers. TCR beta CDR3 regions were amplified with the immunoSEQ multiplex PCR assay covering 54 Vbeta and 13 Jbeta segments. PCR amplification bias was corrected using a synthetic template baseline for primer optimization and computational correction. The original pipeline was this. Only productive sequences were kept, with reads annotated to V, D and J genes according to IMGT and analyzed in immunoSEQ Analyzer. To calculate clonality, Shannon entropy was normalized by log2 of the number of productive unique sequences and then subtracted from one. Public and private clones were assessed among the 100 most prevalent clones of each patient and control. A clone was defined as Susac-specific if it was absent from the healthy and MS cohorts, from approximately 980 published viral clones and from other ImmuneACCESS disease sequences. Using fastp at Q25 and MiXCR, TCRdb reprocessed the public reads and kept productive beta chains. Under each unique CDR3 protein, matching rows form one entry showing the most common genes and DNA. Here the V and J calls rest on TCRdb's processing, not on the authors' analysis. Recorded for this sample are about 140,000 distinct CDR3 sequences; approximately 95% of them occurred a single time. The ten largest clonotypes hold about 0.11% of the sample.

Peripheral blood CD8+ and CD4+ T cells from healthy donors, Susac syndrome patients and multiple sclerosis patients were profiled using high-throughput TCR beta sequencing. The multiple sclerosis controls were treatment-naive patients whose relapsing-remitting disease, either stable or active, fulfilled the revised McDonald criteria. CD8+ TEMRA cells were enriched by FACS, while bulk CD8+ and CD4+ T cells were purified by magnetic negative isolation. Blood was drawn into EDTA tubes, processed within 24 hours, and PBMCs were isolated by density gradient centrifugation. PBMCs intended for TCR sequencing were frozen in liquid nitrogen and were later thawed in a 37 degrees C water bath. Purity of sorted or isolated CD4+, CD8+ and CD8+ TEMRA cells was at least 90%. The V end gives up 4 bases and the J end 7 bases, leaving 4 bases in the junction not matched to a gene. The CDR3 runs 13 amino acids, cysteine and phenylalanine included. Only CDR3 DNA is held: 39 bases, read in frame from base 1. CDR1 and CDR2 were assigned from the germline V gene (reference sequence) as SEHNR and FQNEAQ.

What was sequenced was CD4+ T cells from PBMCs. The chain is encoded by TRBV7-9 joined to TRBJ1-5; 7 central nucleotides agree with TRBD1. The receptor's source is a human donor with multiple sclerosis. DNA sequence: TGTGCCAGCAGCTCTCGACAGGGCCAGCCCCAGCATTTT. Its protein is CASSSRQGQPQHF.